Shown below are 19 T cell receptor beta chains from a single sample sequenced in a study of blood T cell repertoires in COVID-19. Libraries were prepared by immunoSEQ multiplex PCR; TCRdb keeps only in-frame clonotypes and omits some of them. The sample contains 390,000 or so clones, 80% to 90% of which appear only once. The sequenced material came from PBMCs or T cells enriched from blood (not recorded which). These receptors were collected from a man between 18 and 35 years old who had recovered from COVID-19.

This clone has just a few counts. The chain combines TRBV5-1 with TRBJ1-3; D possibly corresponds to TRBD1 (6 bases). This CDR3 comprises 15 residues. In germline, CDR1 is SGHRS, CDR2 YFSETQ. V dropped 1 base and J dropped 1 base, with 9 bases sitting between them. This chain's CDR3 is CASSLQGSSGNTIYF. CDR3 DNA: TGCGCCAGCAGCTTGCAGGGGTCGTCTGGAAACACCATATATTTT.

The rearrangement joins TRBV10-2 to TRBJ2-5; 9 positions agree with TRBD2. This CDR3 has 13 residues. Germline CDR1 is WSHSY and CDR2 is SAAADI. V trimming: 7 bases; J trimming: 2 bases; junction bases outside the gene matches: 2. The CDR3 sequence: CASTAGGQETQYF. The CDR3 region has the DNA TGCGCCAGCACGGCGGGGGGGCAAGAGACCCAGTACTTC.

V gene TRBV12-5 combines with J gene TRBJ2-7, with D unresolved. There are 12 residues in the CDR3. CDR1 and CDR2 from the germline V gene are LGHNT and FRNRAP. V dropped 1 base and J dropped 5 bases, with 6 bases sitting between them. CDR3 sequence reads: CASGLGHDEQYF. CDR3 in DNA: TGTGCTAGTGGTTTGGGGCACGACGAGCAGTACTTC.

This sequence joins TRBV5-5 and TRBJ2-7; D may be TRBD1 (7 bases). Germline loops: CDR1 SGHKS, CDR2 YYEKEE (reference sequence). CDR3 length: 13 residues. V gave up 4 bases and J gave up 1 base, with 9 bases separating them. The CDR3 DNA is TGTGCCAGCAGCGCGGGACAGTCCTACGAGCAGTACTTC. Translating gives CASSAGQSYEQYF.

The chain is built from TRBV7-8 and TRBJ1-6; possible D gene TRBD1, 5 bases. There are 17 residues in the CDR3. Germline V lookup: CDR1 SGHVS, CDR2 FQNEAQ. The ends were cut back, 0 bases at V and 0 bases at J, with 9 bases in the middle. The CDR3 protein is CASSLARQSSYNSPLHF. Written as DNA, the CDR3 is TGTGCCAGCAGCTTAGCCAGACAGAGCTCCTATAATTCACCCCTCCACTTT.

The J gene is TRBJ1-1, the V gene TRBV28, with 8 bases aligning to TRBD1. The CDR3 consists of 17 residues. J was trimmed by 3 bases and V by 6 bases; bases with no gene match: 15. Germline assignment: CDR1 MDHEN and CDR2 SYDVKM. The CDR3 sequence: CASRPTGAGVRDTEAFF. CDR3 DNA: TGTGCCAGCAGACCGACAGGGGCCGGGGTGCGGGACACTGAAGCTTTCTTT.

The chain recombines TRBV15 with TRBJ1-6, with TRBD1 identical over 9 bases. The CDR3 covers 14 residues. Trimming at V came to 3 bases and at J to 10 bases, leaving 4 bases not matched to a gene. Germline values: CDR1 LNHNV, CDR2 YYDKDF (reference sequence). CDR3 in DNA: TGTGCCACCAGCAGGGGACAGGGAGGATCACCCCTCCACTTT. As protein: CATSRGQGGSPLHF. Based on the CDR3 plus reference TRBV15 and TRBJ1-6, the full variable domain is DAMVIQNPRYQVTQFGKPVTLSCSQTLNHNVMYWYQQKSSQAPKLLFHYYDKDFNNEADTPDNFQSRRPNTSFCFLDIRSPGLGDTAMYLCATSRGQGGSPLHFGNGTRLTVT.

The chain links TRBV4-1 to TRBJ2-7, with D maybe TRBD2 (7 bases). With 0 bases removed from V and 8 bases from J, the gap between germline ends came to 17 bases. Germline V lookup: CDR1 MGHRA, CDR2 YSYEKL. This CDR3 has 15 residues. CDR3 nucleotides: TGCGCCAGCAGCCAAGAGGCCTTTCGCGGGGGCAAGCAGTACTTC. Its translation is CASSQEAFRGGKQYF.

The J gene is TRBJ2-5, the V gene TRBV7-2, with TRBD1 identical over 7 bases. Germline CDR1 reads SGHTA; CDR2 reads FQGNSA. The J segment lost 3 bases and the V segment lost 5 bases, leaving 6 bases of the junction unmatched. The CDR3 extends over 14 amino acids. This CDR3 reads CASSPPGTEETQYF. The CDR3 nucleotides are TGTGCCAGCAGCCCACCGGGGACAGAAGAGACCCAGTACTTC.

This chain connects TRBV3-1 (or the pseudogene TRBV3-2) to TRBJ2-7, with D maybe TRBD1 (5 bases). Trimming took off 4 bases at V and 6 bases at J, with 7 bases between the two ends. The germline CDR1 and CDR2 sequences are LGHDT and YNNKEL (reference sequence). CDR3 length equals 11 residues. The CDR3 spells CASSLDSEQYF. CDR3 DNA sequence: TGTGCCAGCAGCCTCGACAGCGAGCAGTACTTC.

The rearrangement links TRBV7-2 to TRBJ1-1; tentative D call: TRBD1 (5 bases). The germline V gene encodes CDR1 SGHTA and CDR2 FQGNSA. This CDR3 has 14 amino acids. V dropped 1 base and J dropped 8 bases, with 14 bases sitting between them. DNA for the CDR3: TGTGCCAGCAGCTTAGTAGCGGGGCAGCTAGAAGCTTTCTTT. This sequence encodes CASSLVAGQLEAFF. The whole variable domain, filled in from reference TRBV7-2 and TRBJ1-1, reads GAGVSQSPSNKVTEKGKDVELRCDPISGHTALYWYRQSLGQGLEFLIYFQGNSAPDKSGLPSDRFSAERTGGSVSTLTIQRTQQEDSAVYLCASSLVAGQLEAFFGQGTRLTVV.

In DNA form, the CDR3 reads TGTGCCAGCAGCTGGGGGACTAGGGGCAATGAGCAGTTCTTC. Translating gives CASSWGTRGNEQFF. This chain joins TRBV7-9 and TRBJ2-1, with 8 nucleotides matching TRBD2. The CDR3 runs to 14 residues. CDR1 is SEHNR and CDR2 is FQNEAQ in the germline V gene (reference sequence). V dropped 4 bases and J dropped 6; count of bases not matched to a gene: 5.

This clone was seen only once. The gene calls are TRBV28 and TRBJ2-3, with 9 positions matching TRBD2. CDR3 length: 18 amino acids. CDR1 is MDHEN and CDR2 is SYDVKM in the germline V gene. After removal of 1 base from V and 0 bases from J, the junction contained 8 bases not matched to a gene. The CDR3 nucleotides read TGTGCCAGCAGTTTATCGACTAGCGGAGGCACTAGCACAGATACGCAGTATTTT. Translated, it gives CASSLSTSGGTSTDTQYF.

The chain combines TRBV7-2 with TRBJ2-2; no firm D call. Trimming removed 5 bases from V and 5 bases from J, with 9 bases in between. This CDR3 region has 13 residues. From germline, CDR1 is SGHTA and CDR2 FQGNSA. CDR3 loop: CASSLDWTGELFF. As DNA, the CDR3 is TGTGCCAGCAGCCTAGACTGGACCGGGGAGCTGTTTTTT.

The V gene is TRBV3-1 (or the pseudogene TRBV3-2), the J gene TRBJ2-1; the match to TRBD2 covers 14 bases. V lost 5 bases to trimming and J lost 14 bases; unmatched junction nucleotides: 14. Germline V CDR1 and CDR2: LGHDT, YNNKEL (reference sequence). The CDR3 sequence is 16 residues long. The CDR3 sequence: CASSNDRDGTSGREFF. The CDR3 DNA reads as TGTGCCAGCAGCAACGACCGGGACGGGACTAGCGGGAGAGAGTTCTTC.

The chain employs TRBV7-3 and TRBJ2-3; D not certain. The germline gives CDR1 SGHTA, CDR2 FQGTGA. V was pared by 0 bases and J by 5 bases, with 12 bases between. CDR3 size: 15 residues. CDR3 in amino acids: CASSLTARSIDTQYF. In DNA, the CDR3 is TGTGCCAGCAGCTTAACGGCCAGGTCTATAGATACGCAGTATTTT.

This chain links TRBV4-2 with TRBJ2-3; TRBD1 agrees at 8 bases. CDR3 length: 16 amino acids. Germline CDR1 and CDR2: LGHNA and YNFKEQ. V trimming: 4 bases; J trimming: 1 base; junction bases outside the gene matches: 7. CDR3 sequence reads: CASSRQTGVGTDTQYF. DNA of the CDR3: TGTGCCAGCAGCCGTCAGACAGGGGTCGGCACAGATACGCAGTATTTT.

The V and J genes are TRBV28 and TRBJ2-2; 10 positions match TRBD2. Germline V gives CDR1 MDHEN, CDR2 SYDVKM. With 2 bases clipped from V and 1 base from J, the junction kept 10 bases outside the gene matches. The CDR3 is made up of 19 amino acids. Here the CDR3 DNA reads TGTGCCAGCAGTTTAGGAGTTCCTAGCGGGAGTAGGAACACCGGGGAGCTGTTTTTT. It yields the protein CASSLGVPSGSRNTGELFF.

The DNA for the CDR3 is TGTGCCAGCAGTTACTCGTATCTGAGCATGAACACTGAAGCTTTCTTT. It translates to CASSYSYLSMNTEAFF. V and J are TRBV6-5 and TRBJ1-1; D ambiguous. Germline V gives CDR1 MNHEY, CDR2 SVGAGI. V lost 0 bases and J 0 bases, leaving 11 bases between the germline ends. The CDR3 length is 16 residues.